The clone carrying this TCR beta chain was seen a few times. Its antigen is unknown. The study ran its PCR with 60 Vbeta and 13 Jbeta primers. Generated by immunoSEQ multiplex PCR, the TCRdb table keeps only in-frame clones and is missing some. The sample shows 110,000 to 150,000 clones, 75% to 80% of them seen only once. The data belong to a study of cytomegalovirus exposure and HLA in healthy donors. Study-wide points: Later genetic work tied a missense DCLRE1C variant to beta-chain V and J trimming. Immune exposure data for these donors was limited to CMV serostatus. Researchers catalogued about 160 TCR beta chains as cytomegalovirus-associated.

This CDR3 has 13 residues. CDR1 is MNHNY, CDR2 SVGAGI, per germline (reference sequence). V gave up 2 bases and J gave up 4 bases, with 8 bases separating them. The V and J genes are TRBV6-6 and TRBJ1-2; perhaps TRBD1 as D (6 bases). Input material: PBMCs. The TCR originated in a woman aged 25 to 39 in good health and CMV-seronegative. CDR3 protein: CASSYGDIYGYTF. CDR3 sequence (DNA): TGTGCCAGCAGTTACGGGGACATCTATGGCTACACCTTC.